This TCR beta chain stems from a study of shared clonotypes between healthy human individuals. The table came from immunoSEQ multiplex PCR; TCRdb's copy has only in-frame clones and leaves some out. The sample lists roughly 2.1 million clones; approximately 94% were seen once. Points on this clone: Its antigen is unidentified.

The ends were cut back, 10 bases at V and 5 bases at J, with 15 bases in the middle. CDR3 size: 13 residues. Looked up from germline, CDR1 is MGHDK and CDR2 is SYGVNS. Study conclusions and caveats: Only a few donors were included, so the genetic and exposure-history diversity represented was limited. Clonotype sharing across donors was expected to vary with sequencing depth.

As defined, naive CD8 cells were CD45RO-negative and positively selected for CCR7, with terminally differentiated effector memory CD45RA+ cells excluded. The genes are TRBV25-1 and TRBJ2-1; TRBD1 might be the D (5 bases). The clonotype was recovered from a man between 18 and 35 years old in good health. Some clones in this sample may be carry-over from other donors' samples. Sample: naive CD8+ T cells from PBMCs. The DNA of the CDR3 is TGTGCCACCCACGACAGAAGACACAATGAGCAGTTCTTC. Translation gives CATHDRRHNEQFF.